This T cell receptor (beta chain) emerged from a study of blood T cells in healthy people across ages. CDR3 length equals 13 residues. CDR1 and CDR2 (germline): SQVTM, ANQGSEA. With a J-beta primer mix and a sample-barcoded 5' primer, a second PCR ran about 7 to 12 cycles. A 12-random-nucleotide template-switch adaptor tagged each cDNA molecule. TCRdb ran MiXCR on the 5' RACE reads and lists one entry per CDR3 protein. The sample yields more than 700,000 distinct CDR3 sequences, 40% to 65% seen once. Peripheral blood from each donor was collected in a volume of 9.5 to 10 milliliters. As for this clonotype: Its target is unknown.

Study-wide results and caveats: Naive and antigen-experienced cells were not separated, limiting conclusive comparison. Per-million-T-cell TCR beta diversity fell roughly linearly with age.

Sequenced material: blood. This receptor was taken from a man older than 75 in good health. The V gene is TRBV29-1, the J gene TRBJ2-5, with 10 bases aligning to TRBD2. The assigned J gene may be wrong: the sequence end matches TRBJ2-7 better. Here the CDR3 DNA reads TGCAGCGTTGAGAGCGGGGGGGCCTACGAGCAGTACTTC. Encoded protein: CSVESGGAYEQYF.